This TCR beta chain was retrieved from a study of T cell responses to AZD1222 COVID-19 vaccine. Study findings and constraints: In the spike-specific TCR repertoire, nearly half reportedly target unmutated variant regions. AZD1222 recipients seropositive at baseline numbered only six or seven.

With respect to this clone: Antigen specificity is unknown.

The V segment lost 2 bases and the J segment 9 bases; nucleotides outside the gene matches: 6. The CDR3 sequence is 15 residues long. CDR1 and CDR2 from the germline V gene are SGHTA and FQGTGA. Generated by immunoSEQ multiplex PCR, the TCRdb table keeps only in-frame clones and is missing some. The sample carries some 81,000 clones, around 84% recorded once. The TCR sequence derives from an adult who received the AZD1222 COVID-19 vaccine. The genes are TRBV7-3 and TRBJ2-3, with 12 positions matching TRBD2. This material consisted of peripheral blood, taken 28 days after the second AZD1222 dose. The CDR3 protein is CASSLLAGGPGTQYF. The CDR3 nucleotides read TGTGCCAGCAGCTTACTAGCGGGAGGGCCCGGGACGCAGTATTTT.